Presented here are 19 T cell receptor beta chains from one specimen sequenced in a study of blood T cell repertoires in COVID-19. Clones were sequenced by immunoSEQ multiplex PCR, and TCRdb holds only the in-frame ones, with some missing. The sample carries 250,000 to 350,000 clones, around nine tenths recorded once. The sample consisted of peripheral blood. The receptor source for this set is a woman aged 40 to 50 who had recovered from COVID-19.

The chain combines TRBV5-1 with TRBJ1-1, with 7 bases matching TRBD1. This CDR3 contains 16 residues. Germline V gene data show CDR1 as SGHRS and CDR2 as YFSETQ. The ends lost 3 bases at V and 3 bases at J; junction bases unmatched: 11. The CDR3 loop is CASSSFLSQGDTEAFF. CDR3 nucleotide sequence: TGCGCCAGCAGCTCGTTTCTCTCCCAGGGGGACACTGAAGCTTTCTTT.

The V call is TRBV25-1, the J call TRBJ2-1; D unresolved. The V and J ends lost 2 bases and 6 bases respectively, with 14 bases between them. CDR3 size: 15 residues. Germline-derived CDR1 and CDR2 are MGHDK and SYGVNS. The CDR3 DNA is TGTGCCAGCAGTGAAAAAGGCGACTTCGGCAATGAGCAGTTCTTC. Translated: CASSEKGDFGNEQFF.

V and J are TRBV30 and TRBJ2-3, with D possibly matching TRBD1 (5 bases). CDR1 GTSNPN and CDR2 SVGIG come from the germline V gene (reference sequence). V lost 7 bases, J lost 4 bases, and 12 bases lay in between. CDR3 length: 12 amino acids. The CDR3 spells CASDRGSDTQYF. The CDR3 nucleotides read TGTGCCTCCGATAGGGGTTCAGATACGCAGTATTTT.

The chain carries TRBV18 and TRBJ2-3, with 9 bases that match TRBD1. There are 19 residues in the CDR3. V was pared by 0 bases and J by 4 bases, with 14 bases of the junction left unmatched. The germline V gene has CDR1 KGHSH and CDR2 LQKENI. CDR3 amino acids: CASSPPLGQGLEDADTQYF. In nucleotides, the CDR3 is TGTGCCAGCTCACCACCGTTAGGACAGGGGTTAGAGGACGCAGATACGCAGTATTTT.

The CDR3 reads CASSLGGRQPQHF. The CDR3 region has the DNA TGTGCCAGCAGCTTAGGGGGGCGACAGCCCCAGCATTTT. This chain connects TRBV7-2 to TRBJ1-5; weak D call: TRBD1 (6 bases). This CDR3 is built from 13 residues. The germline V gene has CDR1 SGHTA and CDR2 FQGNSA. The V end lost 1 base, the J end lost 7 bases, and 8 bases lay between the germline ends. The full variable domain, its missing parts supplied by reference TRBV7-2 and TRBJ1-5, is GAGVSQSPSNKVTEKGKDVELRCDPISGHTALYWYRQSLGQGLEFLIYFQGNSAPDKSGLPSDRFSAERTGGSVSTLTIQRTQQEDSAVYLCASSLGGRQPQHFGDGTRLSIL.

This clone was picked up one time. DNA for the CDR3: TGTGCCAGCAGCTTGGGCTCTGAAGCTTTCTTT. Its protein product is CASSLGSEAFF. The chain carries TRBV7-6 and TRBJ1-1; D not certain. The CDR3 covers 11 residues. V shed 3 bases and J shed 6 bases, with 5 bases lying between them. CDR1 and CDR2 from the germline V gene are SGHVS and FNYEAQ.

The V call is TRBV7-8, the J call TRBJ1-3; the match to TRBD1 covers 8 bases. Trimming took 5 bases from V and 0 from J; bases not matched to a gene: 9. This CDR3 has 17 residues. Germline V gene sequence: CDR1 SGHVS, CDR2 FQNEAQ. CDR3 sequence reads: CASSPRTGQSSGNTIYF. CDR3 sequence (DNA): TGTGCCAGCAGCCCCCGGACAGGGCAGAGCTCTGGAAACACCATATATTTT.

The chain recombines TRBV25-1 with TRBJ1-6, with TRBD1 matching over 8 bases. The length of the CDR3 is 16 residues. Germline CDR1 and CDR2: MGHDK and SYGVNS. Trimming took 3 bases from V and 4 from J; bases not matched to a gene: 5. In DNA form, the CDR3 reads TGTGCCAGCAGTGATCAGACAGGGGTATATAATTCACCCCTCCACTTT. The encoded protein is CASSDQTGVYNSPLHF.

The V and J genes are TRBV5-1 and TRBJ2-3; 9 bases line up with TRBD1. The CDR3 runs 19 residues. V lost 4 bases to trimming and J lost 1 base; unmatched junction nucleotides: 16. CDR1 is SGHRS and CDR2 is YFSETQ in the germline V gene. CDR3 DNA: TGCGCCAGCAGCCCCGGGACAGGGCCAGGGGGCGGCCGCACAGATACGCAGTATTTT. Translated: CASSPGTGPGGGRTDTQYF.

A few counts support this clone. The CDR3 bases are TGTGCCATCAGTGGAGGACAGGGCGTCGAGGCTTTCTTT. It codes for CAISGGQGVEAFF. This chain connects TRBV10-3 to TRBJ1-1; 8 nucleotides line up with TRBD1. Germline V CDR1 and CDR2: ENHRY, SYGVKD. V was clipped by 4 bases and J by 11 bases; unmatched bases: 9. The length of the CDR3 is 13 residues.

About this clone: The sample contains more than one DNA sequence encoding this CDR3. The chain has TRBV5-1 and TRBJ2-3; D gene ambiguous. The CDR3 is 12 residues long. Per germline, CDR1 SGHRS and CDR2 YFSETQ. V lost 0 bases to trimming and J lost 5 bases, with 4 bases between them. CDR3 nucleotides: TGCGCCAGCAGCTTGGCCGTAGATACGCAGTATTTT. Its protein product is CASSLAVDTQYF.

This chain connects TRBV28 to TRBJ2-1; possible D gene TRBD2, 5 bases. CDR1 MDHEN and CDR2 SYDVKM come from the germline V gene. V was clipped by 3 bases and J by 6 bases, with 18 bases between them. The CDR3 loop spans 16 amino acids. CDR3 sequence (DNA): TGTGCCAGCAGTTTGCAGCGGCACCGCCCCCTCAATGAGCAGTTCTTC. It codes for CASSLQRHRPLNEQFF.

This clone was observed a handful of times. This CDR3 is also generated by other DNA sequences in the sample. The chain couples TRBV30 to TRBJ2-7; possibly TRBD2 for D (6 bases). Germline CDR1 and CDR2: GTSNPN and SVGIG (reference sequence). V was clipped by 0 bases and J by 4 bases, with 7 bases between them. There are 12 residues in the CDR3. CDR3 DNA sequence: TGTGCCTGGAGTGTGGGGGGATACGAGCAGTACTTC. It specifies CAWSVGGYEQYF.

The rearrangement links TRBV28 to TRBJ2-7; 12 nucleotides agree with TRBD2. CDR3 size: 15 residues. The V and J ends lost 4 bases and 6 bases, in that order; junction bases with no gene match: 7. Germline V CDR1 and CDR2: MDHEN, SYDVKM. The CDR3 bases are TGTGCCAGCAGTTCCGCTAGCGGGAGGGTCGGCGAGCAGTACTTC. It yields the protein CASSSASGRVGEQYF.

The CDR3 reads CASSYSLEGSYNEQFF. For the CDR3, the DNA is TGTGCCAGCAGTTACTCGCTGGAGGGCTCCTACAATGAGCAGTTCTTC. This chain connects TRBV6-5 to TRBJ2-1; D may be TRBD2 (6 bases). The CDR3 extends over 16 amino acids. Per the germline V gene, CDR1 is MNHEY and CDR2 is SVGAGI. V was shortened by 0 bases and J by 0 bases, with 9 bases between the two germline ends.

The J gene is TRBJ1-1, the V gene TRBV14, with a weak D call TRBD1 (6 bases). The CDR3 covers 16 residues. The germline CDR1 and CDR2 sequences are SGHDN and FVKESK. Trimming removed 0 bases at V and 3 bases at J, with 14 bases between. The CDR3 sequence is CASSQDPRGWYTEAFF. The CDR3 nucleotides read TGTGCCAGCAGCCAAGATCCCAGGGGCTGGTACACTGAAGCTTTCTTT. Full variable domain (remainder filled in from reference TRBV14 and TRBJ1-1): EAGVTQFPSHSVIEKGQTVTLRCDPISGHDNLYWYRRVMGKEIKFLLHFVKESKQDESGMPNNRFLAERTGGTYSTLKVQPAELEDSGVYFCASSQDPRGWYTEAFFGQGTRLTVV.

The CDR3 reads CASSQEIAANEQFF. The DNA of the CDR3 is TGCGCCAGCAGCCAAGAAATTGCAGCGAATGAGCAGTTCTTC. This chain uses TRBV4-1 with TRBJ2-1; no definite D call. Germline V lookup: CDR1 MGHRA, CDR2 YSYEKL. This CDR3 has 14 amino acids. V gave up 0 bases and J gave up 7 bases, with 10 bases separating them.

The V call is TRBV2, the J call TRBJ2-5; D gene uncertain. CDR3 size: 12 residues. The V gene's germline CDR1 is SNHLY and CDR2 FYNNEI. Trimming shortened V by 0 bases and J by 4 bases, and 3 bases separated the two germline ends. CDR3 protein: CASSEARETQYF. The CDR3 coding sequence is TGTGCCAGCAGTGAAGCGAGAGAGACCCAGTACTTC.

The CDR3 loop reads CASSQGGPGGSPRGANVLTF. As DNA, the CDR3 is TGTGCCAGCAGCCAAGGGGGTCCGGGGGGTTCGCCTCGTGGGGCCAACGTCCTGACTTTC. V usage is TRBV14 and J usage is TRBJ2-6; 7 positions agree with TRBD2. Germline values: CDR1 SGHDN, CDR2 FVKESK. CDR3 length: 20 amino acids. The J segment lost 3 bases and the V segment lost 1 base, leaving 15 bases of the junction unmatched.